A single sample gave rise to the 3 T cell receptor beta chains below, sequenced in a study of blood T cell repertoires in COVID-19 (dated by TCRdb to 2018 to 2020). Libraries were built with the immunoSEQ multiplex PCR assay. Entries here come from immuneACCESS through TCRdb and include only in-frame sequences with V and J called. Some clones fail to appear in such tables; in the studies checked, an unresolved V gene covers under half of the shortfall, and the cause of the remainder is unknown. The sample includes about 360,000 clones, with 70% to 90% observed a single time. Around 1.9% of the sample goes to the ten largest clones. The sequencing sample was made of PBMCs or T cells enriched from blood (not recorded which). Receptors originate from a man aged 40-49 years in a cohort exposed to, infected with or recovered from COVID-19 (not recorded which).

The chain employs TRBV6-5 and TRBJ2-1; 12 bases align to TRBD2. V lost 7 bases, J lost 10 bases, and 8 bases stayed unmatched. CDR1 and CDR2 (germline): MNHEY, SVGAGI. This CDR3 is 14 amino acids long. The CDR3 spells CASNRLAGDREQFF. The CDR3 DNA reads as TGTGCCAGCAACCGACTAGCGGGAGATCGGGAGCAGTTCTTC.

This CDR3 is CAWSVIDRKTEAFF. The CDR3 region has the DNA TGTGCCTGGAGTGTAATTGATAGAAAAACTGAAGCTTTCTTT. This chain connects TRBV30 to TRBJ1-1; D not certain. There are 14 residues in the CDR3. In germline, CDR1 is GTSNPN, CDR2 SVGIG (reference sequence). V lost 0 bases to trimming and J lost 5 bases, with 13 bases between them.

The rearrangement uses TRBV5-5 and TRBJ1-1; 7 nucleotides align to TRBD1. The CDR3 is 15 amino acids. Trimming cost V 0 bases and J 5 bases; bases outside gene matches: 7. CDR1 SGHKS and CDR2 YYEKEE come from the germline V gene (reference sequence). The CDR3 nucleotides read TGTGCCAGCAGCTTGGCTCCGGGACAGAGTACTGAAGCTTTCTTT. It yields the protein CASSLAPGQSTEAFF.